This T cell receptor (beta chain) was sequenced during a study of T cells in Graves' hyperthyroidism and ophthalmopathy. Study-wide results and caveats: Most clonotypes expanded in the thyroid (above 0.001) were also present in blood.

Orbital computed tomography, thyroid ultrasound, serum thyroxine and TRAb, and clinical symptoms together informed the diagnoses. This clonotype turned up a few times. The antigen is undetermined. The CDR3 has 14 residues. Germline V gene lookup returns CDR1 SGHNT and CDR2 YYREEE (reference sequence). V was pared by 2 bases and J by 3 bases, with 5 bases of the junction left unmatched. TCR beta CDR3 sequences were amplified from RNA transcripts. The TCR CDR3 first-round RT-PCR relied on the HTBI primer set. TCRdb ran MiXCR on the multiplex PCR reads and lists one entry per CDR3 protein. The table lists approximately 420,000 distinct CDR3 sequences, around 15% of them singletons.

Sequencing was done on a sample of blood. This clonotype was sampled from a woman aged 18-35 years with Graves' hyperthyroidism. J is TRBJ2-7 and V is TRBV5-4; TRBD1 agrees at 7 bases. The CDR3 sequence: CASSFRGLNYEQYF. The CDR3 DNA reads TGTGCCAGCAGCTTTAGGGGGCTGAACTACGAGCAGTACTTC.